This T cell receptor beta chain was sequenced in a study of post-analysis software for immune sequencing data. Across the study: Included among the disease courses, which were recorded for the cohort, were relapsing-remitting, secondary progressive and progressive-relapsing multiple sclerosis. Study-wide results and caveats: For normalized Chao1 diversity, multiple sclerosis patients scored significantly lower than controls did. Patients had higher frequencies than controls of about five TRBV segments, including TRBV5-6, TRBV5-1 and TRBV20-1.

Prepared libraries of TCR beta cDNA carried unique molecular identifiers. In TCRdb, the PCR reads were re-called with MiXCR into one record per CDR3 protein. The sample holds about 200,000 distinct CDR3 sequences, 25% to 30% seen once. V dropped 3 bases and J dropped 4; count of bases not matched to a gene: 1. This CDR3 region has 13 residues. Per germline, CDR1 DFQATT and CDR2 SNEGSKA (reference sequence). Note on this clonotype: Its matching antigen is unknown.

The rearrangement joins TRBV20-1 to TRBJ2-3; 10 bases fit TRBD1. The sequenced sample was blood. This TCR was sampled from a girl between 2 and 17 years old with multiple sclerosis. The CDR3 here is CSASGQGADTQYF. The CDR3 nucleotides read TGCAGTGCTAGTGGACAGGGGGCAGATACGCAGTATTTT.